The rows below give T cell receptor beta chains drawn from one sample of a study of Ad26.COV2.S vaccination and SARS-CoV-2 variants. Clones were read by immunoSEQ multiplex PCR, and TCRdb kept only the in-frame ones, dropping some. The sample records roughly 180,000 clones, approximately 88% being singletons. Sequencing was performed on peripheral blood, taken after recovery from COVID-19. These receptors were collected from a human donor who had recovered from COVID-19. Both conserved end residues are part of each CDR3. D genes are given only for firm matches. Only part of the rows carry a size: once, few, many, or a class if the clone is expanded.

CDR3: CASRYGGGDTQYF; DNA: TGTGCCAGCAGGTATGGGGGTGGAGATACGCAGTATTTT; size: once; V: TRBV6-6; J: TRBJ2-3; length: 13; D: -
CDR3: CASNDRDRSYNEQFF; DNA: TGTGCCAGCAACGACCGGGACAGATCCTACAATGAGCAGTTCTTC; size: -; V: TRBV2; J: TRBJ2-1; length: 15; D: TRBD1
CDR3: CASIKDSNNNEQFF; DNA: TGTGCCAGCATTAAGGACAGCAATAACAATGAGCAGTTCTTC; size: -; V: TRBV6-5; J: TRBJ2-1; length: 14; D: -
CDR3: CASSPSGAGGGGYTF; DNA: TGTGCCAGCAGCCCCTCGGGGGCAGGGGGCGGTGGCTACACCTTC; size: -; V: TRBV6-5; J: TRBJ1-2; length: 15; D: TRBD1
CDR3: CASSMGQGNEKLFF; DNA: TGTGCCAGCAGCATGGGACAGGGAAATGAAAAACTGTTTTTT; size: -; V: TRBV7-9; J: TRBJ1-4; length: 14; D: TRBD1
CDR3: CASSTGRLETQYF; DNA: TGTGCCAGCAGCACGGGACGGCTGGAGACCCAGTACTTC; size: once; V: TRBV7-2; J: TRBJ2-5; length: 13; D: -
CDR3: CASSLKSGETQYF; DNA: TGTGCCAGCAGTTTAAAAAGTGGGGAGACCCAGTACTTC; size: -; V: TRBV12-3/TRBV12-4; J: TRBJ2-5; length: 13; D: -
CDR3: CASSVGSSGGIANTGELFF; DNA: TGTGCCAGCAGCGTAGGGTCTAGCGGGGGGATCGCGAACACCGGGGAGCTGTTTTTT; size: -; V: TRBV9; J: TRBJ2-2; length: 19; D: TRBD2
CDR3: CASSQDPQGEAFF; DNA: TGCGCCAGCAGCCAAGATCCGCAGGGTGAAGCTTTCTTT; size: -; V: TRBV4-1; J: TRBJ1-1; length: 13; D: -
CDR3: CASSTRQGENTGELFF; DNA: TGTGCCAGCTCAACCCGACAGGGCGAGAACACCGGGGAGCTGTTTTTT; size: -; V: TRBV18; J: TRBJ2-2; length: 16; D: TRBD1
CDR3: CASSPSPRGREQYF; DNA: TGTGCCAGCAGCCCCTCCCCCAGGGGTAGAGAGCAGTACTTC; size: -; V: TRBV7-2; J: TRBJ2-7; length: 14; D: -
CDR3: CASHPGSPAYEQYF; DNA: TGTGCCAGTCATCCGGGATCCCCCGCCTACGAGCAGTACTTC; size: -; V: TRBV11-3; J: TRBJ2-7; length: 14; D: -
CDR3: CASSAQGRGARSEAFF; DNA: TGTGCCAGCAGCGCACAGGGGAGGGGAGCACGATCTGAAGCTTTCTTT; size: -; V: TRBV5-5; J: TRBJ1-1; length: 16; D: TRBD1
CDR3: CASSQTGALITDTQYF; DNA: TGTGCCAGCAGCCAGACAGGGGCCCTGATCACAGATACGCAGTATTTT; size: -; V: TRBV6-4; J: TRBJ2-3; length: 16; D: TRBD1
CDR3: CASSLVGVGNTEAFF; DNA: TGCGCCAGCAGCTTGGTGGGGGTTGGGAACACTGAAGCTTTCTTT; size: -; V: TRBV5-1; J: TRBJ1-1; length: 15; D: -
CDR3: CASSAGQGAGSPLHF; DNA: TGTGCCAGCAGTGCCGGACAGGGGGCAGGTTCACCCCTCCACTTT; size: -; V: TRBV27; J: TRBJ1-6; length: 15; D: TRBD1
CDR3: CASSLKGYTDTQYF; DNA: TGTGCCAGCAGCTTAAAGGGGTACACAGATACGCAGTATTTT; size: -; V: TRBV7-3; J: TRBJ2-3; length: 14; D: -
CDR3: CASSNTLGQGGGYTF; DNA: TGCGCCAGCAGCAATACCTTGGGACAGGGGGGTGGCTACACCTTC; size: -; V: TRBV5-1; J: TRBJ1-2; length: 15; D: TRBD1
CDR3: CASSQQGGTEAFF; DNA: TGTGCCAGTAGTCAACAGGGAGGTACTGAAGCTTTCTTT; size: -; V: TRBV19; J: TRBJ1-1; length: 13; D: -
CDR3: CASSLRDSDSPLHF; DNA: TGTGCCAGCAGCCTCCGGGACAGCGACTCACCCCTCCACTTT; size: -; V: TRBV3-1/TRBV3-2; J: TRBJ1-6; length: 14; D: TRBD1
CDR3: CASSQEGGLGQPQHF; DNA: TGTGCCAGCAGCCAAGAGGGCGGCCTTGGTCAGCCCCAGCATTTT; size: -; V: TRBV3-1/TRBV3-2; J: TRBJ1-5; length: 15; D: -
CDR3: CASSQGPSRTYEQYF; DNA: TGTGCCAGCAGCCAAGGCCCCTCCAGAACCTACGAGCAGTACTTC; size: -; V: TRBV7-3; J: TRBJ2-7; length: 15; D: -
CDR3: CASSSETEAFF; DNA: TGTGCCAGCAGTTCAGAGACTGAAGCTTTCTTT; size: -; V: TRBV6-5; J: TRBJ1-1; length: 11; D: -
CDR3: CASSYSGTSTDTQYF; DNA: TGTGCCAGCAGTTATTCCGGGACCAGCACAGATACGCAGTATTTT; size: -; V: TRBV7-3; J: TRBJ2-3; length: 15; D: -
CDR3: CASGLAGAGDNEQFF; DNA: TGTGCCAGTGGGCTAGCGGGAGCTGGGGACAATGAGCAGTTCTTC; size: -; V: TRBV7-9; J: TRBJ2-1; length: 15; D: TRBD2
CDR3: CASSTATIDTIYGYTF; DNA: TGCGCCAGCAGCACAGCTACTATAGACACGATCTATGGCTACACCTTC; size: -; V: TRBV5-1; J: TRBJ1-2; length: 16; D: -
CDR3: CASSQGTSGDYEQYF; DNA: TGTGCCAGCAGCCAAGGGACTAGCGGGGACTACGAGCAGTACTTC; size: -; V: TRBV3-1/TRBV3-2; J: TRBJ2-7; length: 15; D: TRBD2
CDR3: CASHPGLNSPLHF; DNA: TGTGCCAGCCACCCCGGGCTTAATTCACCCCTCCACTTT; size: few; V: TRBV5-4; J: TRBJ1-6; length: 13; D: -
CDR3: CASSFGGNGYTF; DNA: TGCGCCAGCAGCTTCGGAGGGAATGGCTACACCTTC; size: -; V: TRBV5-1; J: TRBJ1-2; length: 12; D: -
CDR3: CASSSGVGTGELFF; DNA: TGTGCCAGCAGTAGCGGGGTCGGCACCGGGGAGCTGTTTTTT; size: -; V: TRBV6-4; J: TRBJ2-2; length: 14; D: TRBD2
CDR3: CASGDRVSYEQYF; DNA: TGTGCCAGCGGGGACAGGGTAAGCTACGAGCAGTACTTC; size: -; V: TRBV7-9; J: TRBJ2-7; length: 13; D: TRBD1
CDR3: CASSLSMGPMNTGELFF; DNA: TGTGCCAGCAGCTTAAGTATGGGACCGATGAACACCGGGGAGCTGTTTTTT; size: -; V: TRBV7-3; J: TRBJ2-2; length: 17; D: -
CDR3: CASSLDRVSSPLHF; DNA: TGTGCCAGCAGCTTGGACAGGGTCAGCTCACCCCTCCACTTT; size: -; V: TRBV5-6; J: TRBJ1-6; length: 14; D: -
CDR3: CASSQVLAGETQYF; DNA: TGCGCCAGCAGCCAAGTACTAGCCGGTGAGACCCAGTACTTC; size: -; V: TRBV4-1; J: TRBJ2-5; length: 14; D: -
CDR3: CASSPSGLYNEQFF; DNA: TGTGCCAGCAGCCCCTCGGGGCTGTACAATGAGCAGTTCTTC; size: -; V: TRBV11-3; J: TRBJ2-1; length: 14; D: -
CDR3: CASSLRADTQYF; DNA: TGTGCCAGCTCCCTTAGAGCAGATACGCAGTATTTT; size: -; V: TRBV18; J: TRBJ2-3; length: 12; D: -
CDR3: CASGFFMTGAKGINTEAFF; DNA: TGTGCTAGTGGTTTCTTTATGACAGGGGCCAAGGGGATCAACACTGAAGCTTTCTTT; size: once; V: TRBV12-5; J: TRBJ1-1; length: 19; D: TRBD1
CDR3: CASSIDLWRGDNSPLHF; DNA: TGTGCCAGTAGTATAGATCTATGGAGGGGAGATAATTCACCCCTCCACTTT; size: -; V: TRBV19; J: TRBJ1-6; length: 17; D: -
CDR3: CASSQGLLETQYF; DNA: TGCGCCAGCAGCCAAGGACTTTTAGAGACCCAGTACTTC; size: -; V: TRBV4-1; J: TRBJ2-5; length: 13; D: -
CDR3: CASSGSYIAGGTDTQYF; DNA: TGTGCCAGCAGCGGTTCTTATATAGCGGGCGGCACAGATACGCAGTATTTT; size: -; V: TRBV9; J: TRBJ2-3; length: 17; D: TRBD2
CDR3: CASSDAGGPLNEQFF; DNA: TGTGCCAGCAGTGACGCGGGGGGGCCTTTGAATGAGCAGTTCTTC; size: -; V: TRBV2; J: TRBJ2-1; length: 15; D: TRBD2
CDR3: CASSQEQGNTEAFF; DNA: TGTGCCAGCAGCCAAGAACAGGGGAACACTGAAGCTTTCTTT; size: -; V: TRBV3-1/TRBV3-2; J: TRBJ1-1; length: 14; D: -
CDR3: CASSKGGQGNQPQHF; DNA: TGTGCCAGCAGCAAAGGGGGACAGGGCAATCAGCCCCAGCATTTT; size: -; V: TRBV21-1; J: TRBJ1-5; length: 15; D: -
CDR3: CASQPRQGMNTGELFF; DNA: TGTGCCAGTCAACCCCGACAGGGGATGAACACCGGGGAGCTGTTTTTT; size: -; V: TRBV19; J: TRBJ2-2; length: 16; D: TRBD1
CDR3: CASSQSSPSGHNEQFF; DNA: TGCGCCAGCAGTCAATCTTCTCCTAGCGGACACAATGAGCAGTTCTTC; size: once; V: TRBV23-1; J: TRBJ2-1; length: 16; D: TRBD2
CDR3: CASSLGGKNEQFF; DNA: TGTGCCAGCAGCTTGGGCGGGAAGAATGAGCAGTTCTTC; size: -; V: TRBV7-3; J: TRBJ2-1; length: 13; D: -
CDR3: CASSIGTSGRRETQYF; DNA: TGCGCCAGCAGCATAGGGACTAGCGGGAGGCGGGAGACCCAGTACTTC; size: -; V: TRBV5-1; J: TRBJ2-5; length: 16; D: TRBD2
CDR3: CASEREVNTGELFF; DNA: TGTGCCAGCGAGCGGGAGGTAAACACCGGGGAGCTGTTTTTT; size: -; V: TRBV6-4; J: TRBJ2-2; length: 14; D: TRBD2
CDR3: CASSPEGGSTYEQYF; DNA: TGTGCCAGCAGCCCGGAGGGGGGCTCTACCTACGAGCAGTACTTC; size: -; V: TRBV9; J: TRBJ2-7; length: 15; D: -
CDR3: CATSRDLLEDGYTF; DNA: TGTGCCACCAGCAGAGATTTGTTGGAGGACGGCTACACCTTC; size: once; V: TRBV15; J: TRBJ1-2; length: 14; D: -
CDR3: CASSPRQGGYNEQFF; DNA: TGTGCCAGCTCACCACGACAGGGTGGCTACAATGAGCAGTTCTTC; size: -; V: TRBV18; J: TRBJ2-1; length: 15; D: TRBD1
CDR3: CASSVPGQGVSNYGYTF; DNA: TGTGCCAGTAGTGTACCGGGACAGGGCGTCTCGAACTATGGCTACACCTTC; size: few; V: TRBV19; J: TRBJ1-2; length: 17; D: TRBD1
CDR3: CSVWLRTEAFF; DNA: TGCAGCGTTTGGTTACGGACTGAAGCTTTCTTT; size: once; V: TRBV29-1; J: TRBJ1-1; length: 11; D: -
CDR3: CASRIDTGTEAFF; DNA: TGTGCCAGCAGGATCGACACGGGCACTGAAGCTTTCTTT; size: -; V: TRBV6-5; J: TRBJ1-1; length: 13; D: -
CDR3: CASSQVGGTSRFGELFF; DNA: TGCGCCAGCAGCCAAGTGGGGGGGACTAGCAGGTTCGGGGAGCTGTTTTTT; size: -; V: TRBV4-1; J: TRBJ2-2; length: 17; D: TRBD2
CDR3: CASSEYFGPNTEAFF; DNA: TGTGCCAGCAGTGAATATTTCGGTCCGAACACTGAAGCTTTCTTT; size: -; V: TRBV25-1; J: TRBJ1-1; length: 15; D: -
CDR3: CASSQATYQDTQYF; DNA: TGCGCCAGCAGCCAAGCGACCTACCAAGATACGCAGTATTTT; size: once; V: TRBV4-1; J: TRBJ2-3; length: 14; D: -